The next 21 T cell receptor beta chains were all read from a single sample in a study of blood T cells in healthy people across ages. A sample-barcoded 5' primer and a J-beta primer mix were used in a second PCR of about 7 to 12 cycles. Via MiXCR, TCRdb re-called the 5' RACE reads, giving one row per CDR3 protein. This sample yields 800,000 to 1,300,000 distinct CDR3 sequences, of which about 25% are seen a single time; about 0.8% belongs to the top ten. These data are also associated with another study on T cells of mothers and their children.

Sequencing used blood. Source of these receptors: a girl aged 2 to 9 in good health.

The V gene is TRBV28, the J gene TRBJ1-5, with 9 nucleotides matching TRBD1. CDR3 size: 15 residues. V lost 7 bases to trimming and J lost 12 bases; unmatched junction nucleotides: 16. The germline CDR1 and CDR2 sequences are MDHEN and SYDVKM. The CDR3 DNA is TGTGCCAGCACCCATTCCGGGACAGGGTTATTTGGCCAGCATTTT. Amino acids: CASTHSGTGLFGQHF.

Written as DNA, the CDR3 is TGCAGCGTTGTAAGCGTCGGTAATGAGCAGTTCTTC. Translation gives CSVVSVGNEQFF. V gene TRBV29-1 combines with J gene TRBJ2-1; no clear D. This CDR3 has 12 residues. Germline CDR1 and CDR2: SQVTM and ANQGSEA. The V end was cut by 4 bases, the J end by 7 bases, with 11 bases between.

This chain connects TRBV3-1 to TRBJ1-2, with D hard to call. Germline V lookup: CDR1 LGHDT, CDR2 YNNKEL (reference sequence). There are 13 residues in the CDR3. V was cut by 0 bases and J by 4 bases, with 6 bases left in between. The CDR3 reads CASSQDTAYGYTF. The CDR3 DNA reads TGTGCCAGCAGCCAAGATACGGCCTATGGCTACACCTTC. The full variable domain, completed using reference TRBV3-1 and TRBJ1-2, is DTAVSQTPKYLVTQMGNDKSIKCEQNLGHDTMYWYKQDSKKFLKIMFSYNNKELIINETVPNRFSPKSPDKAHLNLHINSLELGDSAVYFCASSQDTAYGYTFGSGTRLTVV.

This clonotype was recorded a few times. The J gene is TRBJ2-3, the V gene TRBV20-1; 10 nucleotides line up with TRBD2. Germline V gene sequence: CDR1 DFQATT, CDR2 SNEGSKA (reference sequence). This CDR3 contains 14 residues. With 6 bases clipped from V and 5 bases from J, the junction kept 8 bases outside the gene matches. The CDR3 region has the DNA TGCAGTGCCCACAGCGGGGGGGCGGTAGATACGCAGTATTTT. This codes for CSAHSGGAVDTQYF.

CDR3 amino acids: CASSDWGANWGYTF. CDR3 in DNA: TGTGCCAGCAGTGATTGGGGCGCCAACTGGGGCTACACCTTC. The rearrangement links TRBV25-1 to TRBJ1-2, with a tentative D call TRBD1 (5 bases). The V end lost 3 bases, the J end lost 8 bases, and 16 bases lay between the germline ends. This CDR3 comprises 14 residues. Germline CDR1 is MGHDK and CDR2 is SYGVNS.

The chain recombines TRBV20-1 with TRBJ2-4; 8 nucleotides align to TRBD2. CDR3 length equals 14 residues. The junction had 16 bases not matched to a gene; V was cut back by 6 bases and J by 12 bases. Germline values: CDR1 DFQATT, CDR2 SNEGSKA (reference sequence). CDR3 DNA: TGCAGTGCGCACCCTATCAGCGGGAGAGGGGGTCAGTACTTC. Protein product: CSAHPISGRGGQYF.

CDR3 sequence reads: CSASLRETQYF. The CDR3 coding sequence is TGCAGTGCTAGCCTAAGGGAGACCCAGTACTTC. The chain has TRBV20-1 and TRBJ2-5; D is unclear. The V gene's germline CDR1 is DFQATT and CDR2 SNEGSKA (reference sequence). The CDR3 runs to 11 residues. Trimming pared 3 bases from V and 5 bases from J, leaving 7 bases between.

This clonotype appeared a few times. V and J are TRBV2 and TRBJ1-5; no reliable D call. Germline-derived CDR1 and CDR2 are SNHLY and FYNNEI. The CDR3 spans 15 residues. Trimming took 7 bases from V and 1 from J, leaving 14 bases between them. The CDR3 here is CASKRASESNQPQHF. The CDR3 bases are TGTGCCAGCAAAAGGGCCTCCGAGAGCAATCAGCCCCAGCATTTT.

The chain carries TRBV3-1 and TRBJ1-2, with 10 bases lining up with TRBD1. The CDR3 totals 14 residues. Germline CDR1 reads LGHDT; CDR2 reads YNNKEL (reference sequence). The V gene end was trimmed by 2 bases and the J gene end by 9 bases; junction bases not matched to a gene: 6. The CDR3 spells CASSQTGTGDSYTF. The CDR3 DNA is TGTGCCAGCAGCCAAACCGGGACAGGGGACAGCTACACCTTC.

This clonotype occurred a few times. The rearrangement uses TRBV28 and TRBJ2-3; D is possibly TRBD2 (6 bases). Germline values: CDR1 MDHEN, CDR2 SYDVKM. Trimming removed 6 bases at V and 0 bases at J, with 16 bases between. CDR3 length: 16 residues. The CDR3 DNA is TGTGCCAGCAGCTACCTCTCCGGGACTAGCACAGATACGCAGTATTTT. The encoded protein is CASSYLSGTSTDTQYF.

This rearrangement joins TRBV7-8 to TRBJ2-1; TRBD1 is a possible D gene (6 bases). This CDR3 contains 15 residues. Germline V CDR1 and CDR2: SGHVS, FQNEAQ. V was shortened by 3 bases and J by 10 bases, with 19 bases between the two germline ends. The CDR3 spells CASSLTGTRAWEQFF. For the CDR3, the DNA is TGTGCCAGCAGCTTGACCGGGACACGGGCTTGGGAGCAGTTCTTC.

The V gene is TRBV20-1, the J gene TRBJ2-1; perhaps TRBD1 as D (6 bases). Per germline, CDR1 DFQATT and CDR2 SNEGSKA (reference sequence). V was cut by 0 bases and J by 6 bases, with 18 bases left in between. This CDR3 comprises 16 residues. CDR3 in amino acids: CSARDLKRQALNEQFF. CDR3 bases: TGCAGTGCTAGAGATCTAAAGAGACAGGCCCTCAATGAGCAGTTCTTC.

This chain links TRBV7-9 with TRBJ2-5; D gene ambiguous. The CDR3 is made up of 14 amino acids. The ends were cut back, 5 bases at V and 5 bases at J, with 15 bases in the middle. Germline assignment: CDR1 SEHNR and CDR2 FQNEAQ (reference sequence). CDR3: CASSMPSVWETQYF. CDR3 in DNA: TGTGCCAGCAGCATGCCTTCGGTGTGGGAGACCCAGTACTTC.

This chain uses TRBV4-3 with TRBJ2-7; either TRBD1 or TRBD2 may supply D (6 bases each). Germline-derived CDR1 and CDR2 are LGHNA and YSLEER. This CDR3 region has 14 residues. Between the trimmed V and J ends, which lost 3 bases and 4 bases, there was a span of 13 bases. The CDR3 loop is CASSQIQGRYEQYF. Written as DNA, the CDR3 is TGCGCCAGCAGCCAGATTCAGGGGAGGTACGAGCAGTACTTC.

This clonotype has only a few counts. The chain carries TRBV12-3 or TRBV12-4 and TRBJ1-2; no clear D gene. V lost 1 base and J 11 bases, leaving 11 bases between the germline ends. The CDR3 runs 12 residues. The CDR3 DNA is TGTGCCAGCAGTTTAGGACTTTTTGGGTACACCTTC. Translated, it gives CASSLGLFGYTF.

The genes are TRBV15 and TRBJ1-3, with unresolved D. The V gene lost 4 bases and the J gene lost 3 bases, with 4 bases spanning the gap. The CDR3 has 12 residues. Germline-derived CDR1 and CDR2 are LNHNV and YYDKDF (reference sequence). The CDR3 loop reads CATSKDGNTIYF. DNA of the CDR3: TGTGCCACCAGCAAGGATGGAAACACCATATATTTT.

The chain carries TRBV19 and TRBJ2-5; TRBD2 is a possible D gene (5 bases). The CDR3 has 11 residues. Germline assignment: CDR1 LNHDA and CDR2 SQIVND (reference sequence). CDR3 sequence (DNA): TGTACCATCTCATCGGGGGAGACCCAGTACTTC. Amino acids: CTISSGETQYF.

The rearrangement joins TRBV28 to TRBJ2-1, with TRBD2 matching 14 bases. The J segment lost 1 base and the V segment lost 10 bases, leaving 6 bases of the junction unmatched. From germline, CDR1 is MDHEN and CDR2 SYDVKM. CDR3 length: 16 residues. CDR3 protein: CATQTSGRVSYNEQFF. The CDR3 DNA reads as TGTGCCACACAGACTAGCGGGAGGGTTTCCTACAATGAGCAGTTCTTC.

V and J are TRBV29-1 and TRBJ1-4; D gene unclear. In germline, CDR1 is SQVTM, CDR2 ANQGSEA. V lost 6 bases, J lost 4 bases, and 12 bases lay in between. There are 13 residues in the CDR3. CDR3: CSVQEIFNEKLFF. CDR3 DNA sequence: TGCAGCGTGCAGGAGATCTTTAATGAAAAACTGTTTTTT.

This clonotype occurred a few times. The chain joins TRBV12-3 or TRBV12-4 to TRBJ2-1; unclear D gene. The CDR3 extends over 13 amino acids. The V gene lost 6 bases and the J gene lost 1 base, with 7 bases spanning the gap. This chain's CDR3 is CASRRLSYNEQFF. The CDR3 DNA is TGTGCCAGCAGGAGGCTATCCTACAATGAGCAGTTCTTC.

This clonotype showed up just a few times. The V call is TRBV29-1, the J call TRBJ2-2, with D maybe TRBD1 (5 bases). The V end was cut by 1 base, the J end by 6 bases, with 6 bases between. The CDR3 length is 12 residues. Germline loops: CDR1 SQVTM, CDR2 ANQGSEA. For the CDR3, the DNA is TGCAGCGTTGAAGGCAGGGCCGGGGAGCTGTTTTTT. The encoded protein is CSVEGRAGELFF.